This T cell receptor beta chain was identified in a study of monozygotic twins with inflammatory bowel disease. Study results and limitations: With inverse Simpson as the measure, TCRbeta diversity was lower in IBD patients than in healthy co-twins. Immunosuppressive treatments differing between patients may have added repertoire variability. Between concordant and discordant twins, repertoire similarity failed to differ, a result that limited power may explain.

Investigators made cDNA in eight separate reactions per sample. For each CDR3 protein, TCRdb gives one entry from its re-call of the 5' RACE reads, without DNA. This sample's table has some 99,000 distinct CDR3 sequences. On this clonotype itself: The antigen remains undetermined.

CDR1 and CDR2 from the germline V gene are LNHNV and YYDKDF (reference sequence). The CDR3 is made up of 17 amino acids. Sequencing was performed on blood. This TCR was recovered from a human donor with ulcerative colitis or Crohn's disease, or a healthy co-twin of an affected twin (not recorded which). The genes are TRBV15 and TRBJ2-3; TCRdb's D gene call, TRBD1, goes unchecked for lack of DNA. The CDR3 here is CATSRVTGTPAPHTQYF.